This entry concerns a single T cell receptor beta chain. Its antigen is as yet unknown. This sample stems from a study of cytomegalovirus exposure and HLA in healthy donors. Study findings and constraints: The CMV antigen specificity of three CMV-associated chains was confirmed through in vitro analysis. The authors enumerated under 200 TCR beta chains as linked to cytomegalovirus.

There are 14 residues in the CDR3. V shed 4 bases and J shed 7 bases, with 15 bases lying between them. Germline CDR1 and CDR2: SGHDT and YYEEEE. Here immunoSEQ multiplex PCR was the method, and the copy in TCRdb shows in-frame clones only, minus some. The table has 300,000 to 450,000 clones, roughly 85% seen once; the top ten hold approximately 0.86%. The rearrangement joins TRBV5-6 to TRBJ1-5, with D maybe TRBD1 (5 bases). The specimen sequenced was PBMCs. The sequence derives from a woman younger than 30 in good health and CMV-seronegative. The chain's CDR3 is CASSRKAGNQPQHF. The CDR3, as DNA: TGTGCCAGCAGCCGGAAGGCAGGGAACCAGCCCCAGCATTTT. Full variable domain (rest looked up from reference TRBV5-6 and TRBJ1-5): DAGVTQSPTHLIKTRGQQVTLRCSPKSGHDTVSWYQQALGQGPQFIFQYYEEEERQRGNFPDRFSGHQFPNYSSELNVNALLLGDSALYLCASSRKAGNQPQHFGDGTRLSIL.